One sample yielded the 17 T cell receptor beta chains listed below, sequenced in a study of shared clonotypes between healthy human individuals. Libraries were prepared by immunoSEQ multiplex PCR; TCRdb keeps only in-frame clonotypes and omits some of them. This table has roughly 330,000 clones, around two thirds appearing once. Sequencing input: memory CD4+ T cells sorted from blood. Subset meaning: CD45RA-negative fraction. These receptors were obtained from a man younger than 45 in good health.

This clone was found once. The chain couples TRBV5-4 to TRBJ2-5; 15 nucleotides match TRBD2. From germline, CDR1 is SGHNT and CDR2 YYREEE (reference sequence). CDR3 length: 18 residues. Germline trimming cut 4 bases from V and 3 bases from J; bases unmatched to any gene: 10. CDR3 in DNA: TGTGCCAGCAGCCCCCGGTACCGGACTAGCGGGAGGGAAGAGACCCAGTACTTC. Its protein product is CASSPRYRTSGREETQYF.

In the case of this clone: Its ends do not fully match the called genes, so a read error is possible. The chain recombines TRBV7-7 with TRBJ2-1, with 7 bases identical to TRBD2. CDR1 and CDR2 from the germline V gene are SSHAT and FNYEAQ (reference sequence). CDR3 size: 17 residues. CDR3 in DNA: TGTGCTAGCAGCTTAAACGCCTGGCGGGAGACATACAATGAGCAGTTCTTC. Its protein is CASSLNAWRETYNEQFF. Filled out from reference TRBV7-7 and TRBJ2-1, the complete variable domain reads GAGVSQSPRYKVTKRGQDVTLRCDPISSHATLYWYQQALGQGPEFLTYFNYEAQPDKSGLPSDRFSAERPEGSISTLTIQRTEQRDSAMYRCASSLNAWRETYNEQFFGPGTRLTVL.

This clone has just a few counts. The rearrangement joins TRBV19 to TRBJ1-2; no reliable D call. The CDR3 covers 14 residues. CDR1 is LNHDA and CDR2 is SQIVND in the germline V gene (reference sequence). Between the trimmed V and J ends, which lost 3 bases and 5 bases, there was a span of 13 bases. The DNA for the CDR3 is TGTGCCAGTAGTATTATTTCGACTTTTTATGGCTACACCTTC. Translation gives CASSIISTFYGYTF.

This chain links TRBV18 with TRBJ1-1; 9 nucleotides align to TRBD1. Germline V gives CDR1 KGHSH, CDR2 LQKENI. This CDR3 contains 14 residues. V lost 5 bases, J lost 0 bases, and 1 base stayed unmatched. CDR3 amino acids: CASSGQGLNTEAFF. The CDR3 nucleotides are TGTGCCAGCTCAGGACAGGGGCTGAACACTGAAGCTTTCTTT.

J is TRBJ2-7 and V is TRBV10-3, with TRBD1 as a possible D gene (6 bases). The CDR3 has 14 amino acids. Germline CDR1 ENHRY, CDR2 SYGVKD. V was trimmed by 6 bases and J by 0 bases, leaving 12 bases between them. The CDR3 protein is CAISKTGYSYEQYF. CDR3 coding DNA: TGTGCCATCAGCAAGACAGGATACTCCTACGAGCAGTACTTC.

The V and J genes are TRBV6-4 and TRBJ2-1; TRBD2 aligns across 7 bases. Per germline, CDR1 MRHNA and CDR2 SNTAGT. This CDR3 comprises 15 residues. The trim removed 5 bases at V and 8 bases at J, leaving 12 bases unmatched. CDR3 in amino acids: CASSHRAAGGDEQFF. The CDR3 nucleotides are TGTGCCAGCAGTCATCGGGCGGCTGGGGGGGATGAGCAGTTCTTC.

Only a few counts were recorded for this clone. The genes are TRBV9 and TRBJ2-2; D is tentatively TRBD1 or TRBD2 (5 bases each). CDR1 SGDLS and CDR2 YYNGEE come from the germline V gene. V was cut by 4 bases and J by 7 bases, with 14 bases left in between. This CDR3 has 14 amino acids. Written as DNA, the CDR3 is TGTGCCAGCAGCCCTGGGACCATTCACGGGGAGCTGTTTTTT. Its translation is CASSPGTIHGELFF.

The chain employs TRBV7-9 and TRBJ2-5; tentatively, D is TRBD1 (5 bases). The germline CDR1 and CDR2 sequences are SEHNR and FQNEAQ (reference sequence). With 1 base removed from V and 5 bases from J, the gap between germline ends came to 11 bases. The CDR3 has 14 amino acids. CDR3 residues: CASSLDQGFETQYF. The DNA for the CDR3 is TGTGCCAGCAGCTTAGACCAGGGTTTCGAGACCCAGTACTTC.

This chain uses TRBV25-1 with TRBJ2-7, with 7 bases lining up with TRBD1. Germline CDR1 is MGHDK and CDR2 is SYGVNS. V lost 4 bases, J lost 3 bases, and 3 bases stayed unmatched. This CDR3 has 13 residues. CDR3: CASSVTGHYEQYF. The CDR3 DNA reads as TGTGCCAGCAGTGTGACAGGGCACTACGAGCAGTACTTC.

The gene calls are TRBV15 and TRBJ2-1; 9 bases agree with TRBD1. This CDR3 has 18 amino acids. The V and J ends lost 0 bases and 7 bases, in that order; junction bases with no gene match: 13. Germline-derived CDR1 and CDR2 are LNHNV and YYDKDF (reference sequence). The CDR3 loop reads CATSRDPGQGSVMNEQFF. CDR3 in DNA: TGTGCCACCAGCAGAGATCCCGGACAGGGGTCTGTAATGAATGAGCAGTTCTTC.

The J gene is TRBJ2-7, the V gene TRBV28; 7 positions match TRBD1. The CDR3 consists of 16 residues. V lost 8 bases to trimming and J lost 0 bases; unmatched junction nucleotides: 13. Germline values: CDR1 MDHEN, CDR2 SYDVKM. This CDR3 reads CASPPPTGVSSYEQYF. The CDR3, as DNA: TGTGCCAGCCCCCCCCCAACAGGGGTGAGCTCCTACGAGCAGTACTTC. Combining the CDR3 with reference TRBV28 and TRBJ2-7 gives the whole variable domain DVKVTQSSRYLVKRTGEKVFLECVQDMDHENMFWYRQDPGLGLRLIYFSYDVKMKEKGDIPEGYSVSREKKERFSLILESASTNQTSMYLCASPPPTGVSSYEQYFGPGTRLTVT.

This sequence joins TRBV21-1 and TRBJ1-3. TRBV21-1 is classified as a pseudogene. This CDR3 region has 16 residues. The CDR3 sequence: CASSIPLGHSGNTIYF. The CDR3 nucleotides read TGTGCCAGCAGCATTCCCCTCGGTCACTCTGGAAACACCATATATTTT.

This chain links TRBV28 with TRBJ1-1; D is unresolved. V gave up 6 bases and J gave up 0 bases, with 5 bases separating them. This CDR3 has 12 residues. Germline CDR1 is MDHEN and CDR2 is SYDVKM. In DNA, the CDR3 is TGTGCCAGCAGATATATGAACACTGAAGCTTTCTTT. Amino acid sequence: CASRYMNTEAFF. The variable domain in full, completed from reference TRBV28 and TRBJ1-1, reads DVKVTQSSRYLVKRTGEKVFLECVQDMDHENMFWYRQDPGLGLRLIYFSYDVKMKEKGDIPEGYSVSREKKERFSLILESASTNQTSMYLCASRYMNTEAFFGQGTRLTVV.

The V and J genes are TRBV2 and TRBJ2-1; D is perhaps TRBD2 (7 bases). The CDR3 is 13 residues long. V was clipped by 7 bases and J by 4 bases, with 11 bases between them. CDR1 and CDR2 from the germline V gene are SNHLY and FYNNEI. The CDR3 region is CASIKGGYNEQFF. CDR3 coding DNA: TGTGCCAGCATAAAGGGGGGGTACAATGAGCAGTTCTTC.

This chain uses TRBV5-1 with TRBJ1-1; TRBD1 agrees at 7 bases. V shed 5 bases, J shed 3 bases, and the junction held 10 bases outside the gene matches. The germline V gene encodes CDR1 SGHRS and CDR2 YFSETQ. The CDR3 is 15 amino acids. DNA for the CDR3: TGCGCCAGCAGGGTTAGGGGCAGGGGGGACACTGAAGCTTTCTTT. Translating gives CASRVRGRGDTEAFF.

The V and J genes are TRBV19 and TRBJ2-7; 7 nucleotides agree with TRBD1. From germline, CDR1 is LNHDA and CDR2 SQIVND (reference sequence). This CDR3 has 14 residues. V lost 5 bases to trimming and J lost 2 bases; unmatched junction nucleotides: 6. The CDR3 region is CASSSKDRTYEQYF. The CDR3 nucleotides are TGTGCCAGTAGTTCAAAGGACAGGACCTACGAGCAGTACTTC.

This clone was found once. This chain uses TRBV29-1 with TRBJ2-5; no definite D call. Germline assignment: CDR1 SQVTM and CDR2 ANQGSEA. Trimming took off 2 bases at V and 5 bases at J, with 3 bases between the two ends. CDR3 length: 10 residues. The CDR3: CSVERETQYF. Here the CDR3 DNA reads TGCAGCGTTGAAAGGGAGACCCAGTACTTC.